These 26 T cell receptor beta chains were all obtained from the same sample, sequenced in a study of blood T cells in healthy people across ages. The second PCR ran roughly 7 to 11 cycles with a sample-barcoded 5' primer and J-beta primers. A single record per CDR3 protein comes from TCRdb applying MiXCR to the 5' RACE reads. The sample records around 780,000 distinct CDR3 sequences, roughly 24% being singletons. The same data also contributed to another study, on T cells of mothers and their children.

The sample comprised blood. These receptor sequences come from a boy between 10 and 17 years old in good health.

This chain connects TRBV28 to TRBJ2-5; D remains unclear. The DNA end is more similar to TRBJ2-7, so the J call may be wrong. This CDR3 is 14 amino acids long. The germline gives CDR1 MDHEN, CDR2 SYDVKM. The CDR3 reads CASSSTAWSYEQYF. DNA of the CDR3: TGTGCCAGCAGTTCGACCGCGTGGAGCTACGAGCAGTACTTC.

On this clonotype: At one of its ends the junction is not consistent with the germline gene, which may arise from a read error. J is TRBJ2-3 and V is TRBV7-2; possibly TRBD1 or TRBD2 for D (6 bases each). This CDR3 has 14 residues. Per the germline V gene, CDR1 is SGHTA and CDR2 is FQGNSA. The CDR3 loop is CAGSLAGGGDTQYF. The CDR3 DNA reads TGTGCCGGCAGCTTAGCCGGGGGCGGCGATACGCAGTATTTT.

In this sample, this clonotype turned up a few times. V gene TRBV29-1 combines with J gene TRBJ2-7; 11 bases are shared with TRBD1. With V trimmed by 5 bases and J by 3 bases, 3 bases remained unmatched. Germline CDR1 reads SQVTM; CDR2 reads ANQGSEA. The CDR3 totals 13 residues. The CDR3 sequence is CSVSGTGGYEQYF. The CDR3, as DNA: TGCAGCGTTTCCGGGACAGGGGGCTACGAGCAGTACTTC.

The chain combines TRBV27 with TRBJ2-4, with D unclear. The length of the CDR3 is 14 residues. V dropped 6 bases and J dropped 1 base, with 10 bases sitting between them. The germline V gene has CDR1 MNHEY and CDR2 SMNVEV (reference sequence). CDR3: CASRILGAKNIQYF. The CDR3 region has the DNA TGTGCCAGCAGGATCCTAGGGGCCAAAAACATTCAGTACTTC.

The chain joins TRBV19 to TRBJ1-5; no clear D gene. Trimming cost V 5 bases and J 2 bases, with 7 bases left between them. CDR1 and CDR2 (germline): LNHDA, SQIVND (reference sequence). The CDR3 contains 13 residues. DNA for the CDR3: TGTGCCAGTAGTGTCGACGGCAATCAGCCCCAGCATTTT. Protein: CASSVDGNQPQHF.

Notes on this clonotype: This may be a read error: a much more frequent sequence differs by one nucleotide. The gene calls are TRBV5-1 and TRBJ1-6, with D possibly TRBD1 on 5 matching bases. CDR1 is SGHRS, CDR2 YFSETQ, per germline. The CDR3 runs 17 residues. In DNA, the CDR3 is TGCACCAGCAGCTTGGAGGGGAGATCGGCGGCCCATTCACCCCTCCACTTT. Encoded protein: CTSSLEGRSAAHSPLHF.

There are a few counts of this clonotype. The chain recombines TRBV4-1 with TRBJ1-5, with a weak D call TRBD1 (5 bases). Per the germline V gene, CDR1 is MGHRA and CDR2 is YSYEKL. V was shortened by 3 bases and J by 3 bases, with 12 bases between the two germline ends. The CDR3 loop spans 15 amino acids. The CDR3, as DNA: TGCGCCAGCAGCCAGCAGGGAGTCCTCAATCAGCCCCAGCATTTT. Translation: CASSQQGVLNQPQHF.

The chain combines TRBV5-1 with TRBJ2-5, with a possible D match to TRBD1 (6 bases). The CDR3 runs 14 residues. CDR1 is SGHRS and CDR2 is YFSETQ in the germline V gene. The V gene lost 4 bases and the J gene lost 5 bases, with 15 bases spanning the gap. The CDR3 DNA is TGCGCCAGCAGCACACAGGGTCAGCTGGAGACCCAGTACTTC. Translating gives CASSTQGQLETQYF.

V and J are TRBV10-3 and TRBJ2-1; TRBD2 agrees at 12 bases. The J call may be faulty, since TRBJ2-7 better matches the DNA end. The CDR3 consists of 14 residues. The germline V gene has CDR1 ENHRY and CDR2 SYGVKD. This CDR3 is CAIRRLAGDYEQYF. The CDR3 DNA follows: TGTGCCATCAGGAGACTAGCGGGGGACTACGAGCAGTACTTC.

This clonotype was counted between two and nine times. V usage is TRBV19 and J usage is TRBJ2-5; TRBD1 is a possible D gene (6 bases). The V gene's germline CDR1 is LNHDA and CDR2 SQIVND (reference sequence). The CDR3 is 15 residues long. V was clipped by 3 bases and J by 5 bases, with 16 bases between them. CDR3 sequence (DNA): TGTGCCAGTAGTATGGTACAGGGTAGCATGGAGACCCAGTACTTC. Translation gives CASSMVQGSMETQYF.

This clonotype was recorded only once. CDR3 bases: TGCAGCGTTGTAGCAGGGGAAGAGACCCAGTACTTC. The encoded protein is CSVVAGEETQYF. The chain recombines TRBV29-1 with TRBJ2-5; D possibly corresponds to TRBD1 (6 bases). Trimming removed 4 bases from V and 3 bases from J, with 9 bases in between. This CDR3 has 12 amino acids. Germline CDR1 and CDR2: SQVTM and ANQGSEA.

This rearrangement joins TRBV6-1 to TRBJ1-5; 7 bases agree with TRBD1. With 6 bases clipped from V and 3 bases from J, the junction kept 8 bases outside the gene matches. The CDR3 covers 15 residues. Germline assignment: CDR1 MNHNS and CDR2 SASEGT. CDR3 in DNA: TGTGCCAGCAGGGTTGGGACAGATCACAATCAGCCCCAGCATTTT. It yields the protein CASRVGTDHNQPQHF.

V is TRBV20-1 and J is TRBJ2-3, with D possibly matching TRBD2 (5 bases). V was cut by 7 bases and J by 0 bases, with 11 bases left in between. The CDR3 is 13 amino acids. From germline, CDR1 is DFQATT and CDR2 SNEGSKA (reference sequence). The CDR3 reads CSGTEGSTDTQYF. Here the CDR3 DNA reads TGCAGTGGGACCGAGGGCAGCACAGATACGCAGTATTTT.

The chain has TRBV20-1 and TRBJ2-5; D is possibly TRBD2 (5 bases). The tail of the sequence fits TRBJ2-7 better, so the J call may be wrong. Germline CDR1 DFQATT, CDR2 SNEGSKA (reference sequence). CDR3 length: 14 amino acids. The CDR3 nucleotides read TGCAGTGCTAGAGACGGGGAAGGTGCCTACGAGCAGTACTTC. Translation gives CSARDGEGAYEQYF.

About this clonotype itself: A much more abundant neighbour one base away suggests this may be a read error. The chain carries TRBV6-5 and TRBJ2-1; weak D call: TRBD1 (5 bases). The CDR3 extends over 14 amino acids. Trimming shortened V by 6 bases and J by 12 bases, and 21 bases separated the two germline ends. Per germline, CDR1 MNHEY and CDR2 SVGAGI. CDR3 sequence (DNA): TGTGCCAGCAGAGATTCAGGGATGACCCACGCGCAGTTCTTC. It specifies CASRDSGMTHAQFF.

The CDR3 DNA reads TGTGCCAGCAGCCAAGGTGAGGATTCCTACGAGCAGTACTTC. Translating gives CASSQGEDSYEQYF. The chain is built from TRBV3-1 and TRBJ2-5; no clear D. The DNA end is a closer match to TRBJ2-7, so the J assignment may be wrong. CDR3 size: 14 residues. Germline V gives CDR1 LGHDT, CDR2 YNNKEL (reference sequence).

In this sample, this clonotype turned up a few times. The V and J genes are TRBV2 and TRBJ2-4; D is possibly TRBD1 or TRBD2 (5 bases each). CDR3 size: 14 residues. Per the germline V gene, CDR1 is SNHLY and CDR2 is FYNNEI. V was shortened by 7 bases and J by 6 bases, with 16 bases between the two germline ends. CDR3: CASKSSGLRNIQYF. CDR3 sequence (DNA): TGTGCCAGCAAATCGTCGGGGCTAAGAAACATTCAGTACTTC. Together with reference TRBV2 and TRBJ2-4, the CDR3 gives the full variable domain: EPEVTQTPSHQVTQMGQEVILRCVPISNHLYFYWYRQILGQKVEFLVSFYNNEISEKSEIFDDQFSVERPDGSNFTLKIRSTKLEDSAMYFCASKSSGLRNIQYFGAGTRLSVL.

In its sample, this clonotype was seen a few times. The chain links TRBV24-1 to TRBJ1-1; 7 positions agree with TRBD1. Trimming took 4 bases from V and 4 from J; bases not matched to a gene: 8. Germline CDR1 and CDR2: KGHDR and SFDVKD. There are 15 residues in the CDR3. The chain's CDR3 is CATSEYIDRVTEAFF. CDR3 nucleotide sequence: TGTGCCACCAGTGAGTACATTGACAGGGTCACTGAAGCTTTCTTT.

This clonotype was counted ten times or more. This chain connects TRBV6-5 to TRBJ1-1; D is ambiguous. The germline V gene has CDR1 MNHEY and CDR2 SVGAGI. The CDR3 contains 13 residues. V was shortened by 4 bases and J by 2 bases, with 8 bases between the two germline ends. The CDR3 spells CASSSRANTEAFF. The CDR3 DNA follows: TGTGCCAGCAGTTCCCGGGCTAACACTGAAGCTTTCTTT.

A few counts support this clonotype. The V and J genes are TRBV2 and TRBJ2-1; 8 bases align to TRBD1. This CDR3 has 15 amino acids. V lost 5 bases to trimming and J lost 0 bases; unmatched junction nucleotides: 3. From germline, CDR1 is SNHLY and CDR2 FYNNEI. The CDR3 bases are TGTGCCAGCAGTAATACAGGGGGCTCCTACAATGAGCAGTTCTTC. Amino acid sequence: CASSNTGGSYNEQFF.

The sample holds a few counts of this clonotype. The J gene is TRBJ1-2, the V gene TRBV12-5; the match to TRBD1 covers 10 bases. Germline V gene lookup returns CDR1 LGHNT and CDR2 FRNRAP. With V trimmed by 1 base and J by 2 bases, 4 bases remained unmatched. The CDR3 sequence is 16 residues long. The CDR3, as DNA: TGTGCTAGTGGTTTGGGGGACAGGGGATCCAACTATGGCTACACCTTC. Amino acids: CASGLGDRGSNYGYTF.

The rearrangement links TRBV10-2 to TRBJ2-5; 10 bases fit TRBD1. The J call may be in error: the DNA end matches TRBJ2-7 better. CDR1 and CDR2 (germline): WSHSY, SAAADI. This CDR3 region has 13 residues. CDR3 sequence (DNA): TGCGCCAGCAAGGGACAGGGGAACTACGAGCAGTACTTC. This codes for CASKGQGNYEQYF.

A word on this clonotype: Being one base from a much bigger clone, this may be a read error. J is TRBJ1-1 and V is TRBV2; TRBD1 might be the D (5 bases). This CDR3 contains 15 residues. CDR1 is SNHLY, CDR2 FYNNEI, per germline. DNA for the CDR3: TGTGCCGGCAGTGAAGGTCCAGGGCCGAACACTGAAGCTTTCTTT. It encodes CAGSEGPGPNTEAFF.

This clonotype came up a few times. Here the CDR3 DNA reads TGTGCCAGCAGTTTATCATTGGAAGCTGAGACCCAGTACTTC. Residues: CASSLSLEAETQYF. The chain has TRBV27 and TRBJ2-5; D is ambiguous. Germline assignment: CDR1 MNHEY and CDR2 SMNVEV (reference sequence). The germline V and J ends were trimmed by 0 bases and 5 bases, with 10 bases remaining between them. The CDR3 totals 14 residues.

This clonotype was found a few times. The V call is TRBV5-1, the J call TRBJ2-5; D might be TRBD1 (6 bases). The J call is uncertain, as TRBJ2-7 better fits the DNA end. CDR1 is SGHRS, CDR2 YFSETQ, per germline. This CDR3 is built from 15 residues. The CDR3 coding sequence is TGCGCCAGCAGCTTTCTGGGCAGGGGAAGAGGCGAGCAGTACTTC. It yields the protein CASSFLGRGRGEQYF.

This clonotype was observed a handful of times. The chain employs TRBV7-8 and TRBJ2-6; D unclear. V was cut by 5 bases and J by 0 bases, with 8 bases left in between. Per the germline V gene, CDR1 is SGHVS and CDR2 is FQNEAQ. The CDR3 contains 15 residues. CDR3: CASSTHRSGANVLTF. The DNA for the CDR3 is TGTGCCAGCAGCACCCACCGCTCTGGGGCCAACGTCCTGACTTTC.